This entry concerns a single T cell receptor (beta chain). This sample was taken from a study of human T cells and chemical hapten exposure. Regarding time point: patch test 1, 2 weeks after DPC sensitization. The treatment here: therapeutic diphenylcyclopropenone sensitization with weekly scalp DPC. Trimming removed 0 bases from V and 0 bases from J, with 6 bases in between. CDR1 MGHRA and CDR2 YSYEKL come from the germline V gene. This CDR3 contains 15 residues. TCRdb reprocessed the RACE reads with MiXCR, giving one entry per CDR3 protein. The data contain 75,000 to 95,000 distinct CDR3 sequences, approximately 12% of them singletons.

The rearrangement links TRBV4-1 to TRBJ2-1, with D uncertain. Sequencing was performed on whole blood, taken in connection with sensitization to the hapten diphenylcyclopropenone (DPC). The receptor comes from a woman aged 55-75 years with alopecia areata. Some clones in this sample may be carry-over from other donors' samples. The CDR3 nucleotides read TGCGCCAGCAGCCAAGAGGGGAACTCCTACAATGAGCAGTTCTTC. Translating it yields CASSQEGNSYNEQFF.